This T cell receptor beta chain was observed in a study of radiotherapy plus CTLA-4 blockade in lung cancer. Study-wide points: Alongside interferon-beta, early blood T cell clone dynamics were reportedly the best predictor of response.

Profiled with immunoSEQ multiplex PCR; TCRdb holds only in-frame clones, not every one. The table records about 70,000 clones, 70% to 80% of them present only once. Worth noting for this clone: What it binds is unknown.

This CDR3 spans 16 amino acids. Germline lookup yields CDR1 GTSNPN and CDR2 SVGIG (reference sequence). V lost 4 bases to trimming and J lost 11 bases; unmatched junction nucleotides: 17. Ipilimumab-mediated CTLA-4 blockade plus focal radiation was given to patients having chemo-refractory metastatic non-small-cell lung cancer. The sample in question was peripheral blood, obtained from a patient treated with radiotherapy plus ipilimumab. This TCR was sampled from a human donor with non-small cell lung cancer whose response to radiotherapy plus ipilimumab could not be evaluated. Some clones in this sample may be carry-over from other donors' samples. The chain uses TRBV30 and TRBJ2-5, with TRBD2 matching 12 bases. The CDR3 region is CAWNRASGGVYSEQYF. CDR3 in DNA: TGTGCCTGGAATCGAGCTAGCGGGGGGGTATACTCTGAGCAGTACTTC. The whole variable domain, remainder taken from reference TRBV30 and TRBJ2-5, is SQTIHQWPATLVQPVGSPLSLECTVEGTSNPNLYWYRQAAGRGLQLLFYSVGIGQISSEVPQNLSASRPQDRQFILSSKKLLLSDSGFYLCAWNRASGGVYSEQYFGPGTRLLVL.